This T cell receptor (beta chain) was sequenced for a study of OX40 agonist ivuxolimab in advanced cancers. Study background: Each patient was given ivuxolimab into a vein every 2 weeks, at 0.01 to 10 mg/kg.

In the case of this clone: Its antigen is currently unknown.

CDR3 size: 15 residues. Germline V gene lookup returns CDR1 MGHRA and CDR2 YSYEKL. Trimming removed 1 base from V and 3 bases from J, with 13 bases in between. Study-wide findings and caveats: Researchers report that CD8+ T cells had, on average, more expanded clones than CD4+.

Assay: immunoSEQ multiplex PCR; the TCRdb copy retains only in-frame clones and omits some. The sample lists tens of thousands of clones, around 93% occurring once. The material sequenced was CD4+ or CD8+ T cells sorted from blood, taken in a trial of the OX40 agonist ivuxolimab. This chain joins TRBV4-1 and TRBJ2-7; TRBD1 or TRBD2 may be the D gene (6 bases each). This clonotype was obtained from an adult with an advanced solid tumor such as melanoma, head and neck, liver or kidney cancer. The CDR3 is CASSQVPGGNYEQYF. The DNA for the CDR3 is TGCGCCAGCAGCCAAGTACCCGGGGGCAACTACGAGCAGTACTTC.